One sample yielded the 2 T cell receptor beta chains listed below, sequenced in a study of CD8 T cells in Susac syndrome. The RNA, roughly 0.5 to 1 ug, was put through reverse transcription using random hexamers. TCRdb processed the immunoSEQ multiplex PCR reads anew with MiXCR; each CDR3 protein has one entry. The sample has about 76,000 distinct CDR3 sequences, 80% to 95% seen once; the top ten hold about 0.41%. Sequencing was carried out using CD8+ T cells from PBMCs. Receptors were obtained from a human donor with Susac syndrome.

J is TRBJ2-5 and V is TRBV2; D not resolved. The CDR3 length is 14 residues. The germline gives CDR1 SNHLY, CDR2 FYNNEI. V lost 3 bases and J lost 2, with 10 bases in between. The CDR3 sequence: CASSDPPRQETQYF. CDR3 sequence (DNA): TGTGCCAGCAGTGACCCGCCTAGACAAGAGACCCAGTACTTC.

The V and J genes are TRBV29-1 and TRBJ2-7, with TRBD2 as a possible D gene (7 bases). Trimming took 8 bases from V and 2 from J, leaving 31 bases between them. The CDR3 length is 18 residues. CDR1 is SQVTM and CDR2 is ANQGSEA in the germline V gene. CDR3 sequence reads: CSPLKNKTQGLLTYEQYF. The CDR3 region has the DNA TGCAGCCCCCTGAAAAACAAAACACAGGGACTACTCACCTACGAGCAGTACTTC.